The 32 T cell receptor beta chains below all came from one sample that was sequenced in a study of cytomegalovirus exposure and HLA in healthy donors. In the PCR, 60 Vbeta and 13 Jbeta primers were used. TCRdb keeps only in-frame clones here, not all; method: immunoSEQ multiplex PCR. The sample holds 150,000 to 200,000 clones, 65% to 70% seen once. The source material was PBMCs. Source of these receptors: a woman between 18 and 29 years old in good health and CMV-seropositive.

The chain employs TRBV6-5 and TRBJ2-7, with D uncertain. CDR1 MNHEY and CDR2 SVGAGI come from the germline V gene. This CDR3 has 16 residues. V lost 0 bases to trimming and J lost 5 bases, with 17 bases between them. The DNA of the CDR3 is TGTGCCAGCAGTTACTCAAGTGGGCAGGTAATCCACGAGCAGTACTTC. The encoded protein is CASSYSSGQVIHEQYF.

This clone was recorded once. The V gene is TRBV28, the J gene TRBJ2-7; TRBD1 might be the D (6 bases). Germline values: CDR1 MDHEN, CDR2 SYDVKM. V was trimmed by 7 bases and J by 5 bases, leaving 21 bases between them. The CDR3 is 15 residues long. The CDR3 reads CASKESLQGFDEQYF. DNA for the CDR3: TGTGCCAGCAAGGAAAGCTTACAGGGTTTCGACGAGCAGTACTTC.

J is TRBJ2-1 and V is TRBV5-1, with D possibly matching TRBD1 (5 bases). Germline CDR1 is SGHRS and CDR2 is YFSETQ. Trimming pared 0 bases from V and 4 bases from J, leaving 17 bases between. This CDR3 contains 17 residues. The CDR3 bases are TGCGCCAGCAGCTTGGGGTTGACAGATGCATCGTACAATGAGCAGTTCTTC. Its protein product is CASSLGLTDASYNEQFF. The full variable domain, rest sourced from reference TRBV5-1 and TRBJ2-1, is KAGVTQTPRYLIKTRGQQVTLSCSPISGHRSVSWYQQTPGQGLQFLFEYFSETQRNKGNFPGRFSGRQFSNSRSEMNVSTLELGDSALYLCASSLGLTDASYNEQFFGPGTRLTVL.

The chain combines TRBV28 with TRBJ2-3; weak D call: TRBD2 (6 bases). V gave up 8 bases and J gave up 8 bases, with 20 bases separating them. The CDR3 loop spans 14 amino acids. Germline V gene sequence: CDR1 MDHEN, CDR2 SYDVKM. The CDR3 is CASGTSNPLVTQYF. For the CDR3, the DNA is TGTGCCAGCGGGACTTCAAATCCTTTAGTTACGCAGTATTTT.

The rearrangement links TRBV6-5 to TRBJ2-2; 8 nucleotides line up with TRBD2. V trimming: 10 bases; J trimming: 3 bases; junction bases outside the gene matches: 7. Germline lookup yields CDR1 MNHEY and CDR2 SVGAGI. This CDR3 is 14 amino acids long. The CDR3 sequence: CATRGGWDTGELFF. DNA of the CDR3: TGTGCCACCCGGGGGGGGTGGGACACCGGGGAGCTGTTTTTT.

The chain links TRBV30 to TRBJ2-7; a possible D gene is TRBD1 (5 bases). CDR1 and CDR2 from the germline V gene are GTSNPN and SVGIG (reference sequence). The CDR3 contains 13 residues. V was pared by 0 bases and J by 2 bases, with 8 bases between. In DNA, the CDR3 is TGTGCCTGGAGTGTACAGGCAGCCTACGAGCAGTACTTC. Its protein product is CAWSVQAAYEQYF.

A few counts support this clone. The chain joins TRBV19 to TRBJ1-5, with 9 bases fitting TRBD1. The V segment lost 9 bases and the J segment 4 bases; nucleotides outside the gene matches: 1. Germline-derived CDR1 and CDR2 are LNHDA and SQIVND (reference sequence). The CDR3 covers 12 residues. The DNA of the CDR3 is TGTGCCAGCGGACAGGGGAATCAGCCCCAGCATTTT. Protein: CASGQGNQPQHF. Filled out from reference TRBV19 and TRBJ1-5, the complete variable domain reads DGGITQSPKYLFRKEGQNVTLSCEQNLNHDAMYWYRQDPGQGLRLIYYSQIVNDFQKGDIAEGYSVSREKKESFPLTVTSAQKNPTAFYLCASGQGNQPQHFGDGTRLSIL.

This clone has just a few counts. This chain joins TRBV19 and TRBJ1-1; weak D call: TRBD1 (5 bases). The CDR3 spans 13 residues. V was trimmed by 11 bases and J by 4 bases, leaving 17 bases between them. Germline V gene data show CDR1 as LNHDA and CDR2 as SQIVND (reference sequence). CDR3: CAARAGRGTEAFF. CDR3 nucleotides: TGTGCCGCCCGAGCGGGGCGAGGCACTGAAGCTTTCTTT.

The rearrangement links TRBV10-3 to TRBJ2-1; the match to TRBD2 covers 10 bases. The CDR3 is 16 amino acids. The junction had 11 bases not matched to a gene; V was cut back by 7 bases and J by 5 bases. The germline V gene has CDR1 ENHRY and CDR2 SYGVKD. CDR3 loop: CAINSRASGSNNEQFF. CDR3 sequence (DNA): TGTGCCATCAACAGTAGGGCTAGCGGGAGCAACAATGAGCAGTTCTTC.

This clone was found a few times. The V call is TRBV28, the J call TRBJ1-1; TRBD1 is a possible D gene (5 bases). Trimming pared 2 bases from V and 6 bases from J, leaving 13 bases between. The CDR3 totals 14 residues. CDR1 is MDHEN, CDR2 SYDVKM, per germline. The CDR3 sequence is CASSLINSGPEAFF. The CDR3 nucleotides read TGTGCCAGCAGTTTAATCAACTCAGGGCCTGAAGCTTTCTTT.

In this sample, this clone turned up once. This sequence joins TRBV29-1 and TRBJ1-1; unclear D gene. Germline V gene lookup returns CDR1 SQVTM and CDR2 ANQGSEA. Trimming removed 7 bases at V and 1 base at J, with 10 bases between. There are 12 residues in the CDR3. This CDR3 is CSAGLENTEAFF. CDR3 coding DNA: TGCAGCGCCGGTCTTGAGAACACTGAAGCTTTCTTT.

The chain carries TRBV30 and TRBJ2-7, with unresolved D. Germline V gene sequence: CDR1 GTSNPN, CDR2 SVGIG (reference sequence). The germline V and J ends were trimmed by 2 bases and 1 base, with 9 bases remaining between them. The CDR3 is 13 residues long. For the CDR3, the DNA is TGTGCCTGGAGTCAGGAAGGATCCTACGAGCAGTACTTC. This encodes CAWSQEGSYEQYF.

This clone appeared a few times. The chain is built from TRBV7-9 and TRBJ2-5, with 8 positions matching TRBD2. The germline V gene encodes CDR1 SEHNR and CDR2 FQNEAQ (reference sequence). This CDR3 is 12 amino acids long. The CDR3 region has the DNA TGTACCTACGGGGGGGCTTTAGAGACCCAGTACTTC. Its translation: CTYGGALETQYF.

This clone was picked up one time. The V gene is TRBV7-8, the J gene TRBJ1-1; D not resolved. V dropped 3 bases and J dropped 4 bases, with 9 bases sitting between them. The CDR3 length is 13 residues. Germline loops: CDR1 SGHVS, CDR2 FQNEAQ. CDR3 amino acids: CASSFREATEAFF. CDR3 nucleotides: TGTGCCAGCAGCTTTAGGGAGGCCACTGAAGCTTTCTTT.

This clone was detected only a few times. The chain joins TRBV6-1 to TRBJ2-7; 7 positions match TRBD1. CDR3 length: 14 residues. CDR1 is MNHNS and CDR2 is SASEGT in the germline V gene. V shed 6 bases and J 0 bases; nucleotides not matched to a gene: 5. The CDR3 loop reads CASSRDRASYEQYF. The CDR3 DNA follows: TGTGCCAGCAGCCGGGACAGAGCCTCCTACGAGCAGTACTTC.

V gene TRBV6-6 combines with J gene TRBJ1-2; D unresolved. V lost 3 bases and J lost 3, with 17 bases in between. From germline, CDR1 is MNHNY and CDR2 SVGAGI (reference sequence). There are 16 residues in the CDR3. DNA of the CDR3: TGTGCCAGCAGTTATCGGACTCATACCACGGACTATGGCTACACCTTC. This encodes CASSYRTHTTDYGYTF.

The rearrangement uses TRBV12-5 and TRBJ1-2, with D tentatively TRBD1 (5 bases). The CDR3 loop spans 19 amino acids. CDR1 is LGHNT and CDR2 is FRNRAP in the germline V gene. The ends were cut back, 2 bases at V and 3 bases at J, with 25 bases in the middle. The CDR3, as DNA: TGTGCTAGTGGTTTGTCTCACTCGGGGGGAGTCGCGGCCGACTATGGCTACACCTTC. Protein product: CASGLSHSGGVAADYGYTF.

Only one count was recorded for this clone. This chain connects TRBV28 to TRBJ2-3, with 9 bases lining up with TRBD2. The CDR3 is 18 amino acids. The V and J ends lost 1 base and 2 bases, in that order; junction bases with no gene match: 10. Looked up from germline, CDR1 is MDHEN and CDR2 is SYDVKM. The CDR3 sequence is CASSLSMGVAGATDTQYF. CDR3 in DNA: TGTGCCAGCAGTTTATCGATGGGGGTAGCGGGAGCCACAGATACGCAGTATTTT.

A note on this clone: The junction differs from germline at one of its ends, possibly a read error. Other DNA sequences within the sample encode an identical CDR3. The rearrangement uses TRBV6-1 and TRBJ2-7; TRBD1 matches 8 bases. The CDR3 length is 16 residues. The germline V gene encodes CDR1 MNHNS and CDR2 SASEGT. CDR3 loop: CASSEAGTGGSYEQYF. The CDR3 nucleotides are TGTGCCAGCAGCGAAGCGGGCACAGGGGGCTCCTACGAGCAGTACTTC.

V is TRBV2 and J is TRBJ2-1; D uncertain. CDR1 is SNHLY, CDR2 FYNNEI, per germline. The V end lost 5 bases, the J end lost 4 bases, and 6 bases lay between the germline ends. The CDR3 covers 12 residues. CDR3 DNA: TGTGCCAGCAGTAAGCCTTACAATGAGCAGTTCTTC. Protein sequence: CASSKPYNEQFF.

This chain links TRBV5-4 with TRBJ2-7; D might be TRBD1 (6 bases). The V and J ends lost 2 bases and 4 bases respectively, with 10 bases between them. The CDR3 runs to 13 residues. The germline V gene has CDR1 SGHNT and CDR2 YYREEE (reference sequence). CDR3 in DNA: TGTGCCAGCAGCTTTGGCAGGGGATACGAGCAGTACTTC. It yields the protein CASSFGRGYEQYF.

CDR3 DNA sequence: TGTGCCAGCAGTGCGGAACAGGGATTCTACAATGAGCAGTTCTTC. This gives the protein CASSAEQGFYNEQFF. The chain employs TRBV2 and TRBJ2-1, with a weak D call TRBD1 (6 bases). Germline-derived CDR1 and CDR2 are SNHLY and FYNNEI. V was shortened by 4 bases and J by 3 bases, with 13 bases between the two germline ends. The CDR3 length is 15 residues.

The V and J genes are TRBV6-1 and TRBJ1-5; no definite D call. CDR1 is MNHNS, CDR2 SASEGT, per germline. V lost 2 bases and J lost 0, with 5 bases in between. This CDR3 comprises 14 residues. CDR3 amino acids: CASSESNSNQPQHF. CDR3 in DNA: TGTGCCAGCAGTGAAAGCAATAGCAATCAGCCCCAGCATTTT.

J is TRBJ2-2 and V is TRBV27; the D is unclear. CDR3 length: 15 residues. V dropped 1 base and J dropped 1 base, with 7 bases sitting between them. The germline V gene encodes CDR1 MNHEY and CDR2 SMNVEV (reference sequence). The CDR3 DNA sequence: TGTGCCAGCAGTTTATTGGCAGAGAACACCGGGGAGCTGTTTTTT. Protein sequence: CASSLLAENTGELFF.

This clone came up once. The CDR3 DNA reads TGTGCCAGCAGCCAAGGCTCCGGGGAGCGCTATGGCTACACCTTC. Translated, it gives CASSQGSGERYGYTF. This chain uses TRBV4-2 with TRBJ1-2; D is undetermined. Trimming removed 1 base at V and 4 bases at J, with 13 bases between. The length of the CDR3 is 15 residues. Germline CDR1 is LGHNA and CDR2 is YNFKEQ.

Details on this clone: Within the sample, other DNA sequences also encode this same CDR3. The genes are TRBV27 and TRBJ1-1, with 7 bases aligning to TRBD1. V gave up 4 bases and J gave up 1 base; unmatched junction bases: 6. Germline CDR1 MNHEY, CDR2 SMNVEV (reference sequence). The CDR3 covers 15 residues. The CDR3 DNA is TGTGCCAGCAGTTCCAACAGGGGCGGGAACACTGAAGCTTTCTTT. Encoded protein: CASSSNRGGNTEAFF.

The V and J genes are TRBV11-2 and TRBJ1-1; TRBD1 matches 9 bases. CDR1 SGHAT and CDR2 FQNNGV come from the germline V gene. The CDR3 runs to 15 residues. Germline trimming cut 5 bases from V and 5 bases from J; bases unmatched to any gene: 9. CDR3 protein: CASSVPGQGRTEAFF. CDR3 DNA sequence: TGTGCCAGCAGCGTGCCGGGACAGGGAAGAACTGAAGCTTTCTTT.

The chain combines TRBV18 with TRBJ1-5; a possible D gene is TRBD1 (6 bases). The CDR3 runs 13 residues. Germline CDR1 KGHSH, CDR2 LQKENI. Trimming stripped 11 bases from V and 7 bases from J, with 18 bases between. The CDR3 bases are TGTGCCTCAGGGGCAGAAGAAGGACAGCCCCAGCATTTT. Translating it yields CASGAEEGQPQHF.

The chain recombines TRBV6-5 with TRBJ2-1; 12 positions agree with TRBD2. This CDR3 has 13 amino acids. V lost 7 bases and J lost 6; bases outside the gene matches: 1. The germline V gene has CDR1 MNHEY and CDR2 SVGAGI. CDR3 amino acids: CASKGLAGNEQFF. As DNA, the CDR3 is TGTGCCAGCAAGGGACTAGCGGGCAATGAGCAGTTCTTC.

V gene TRBV5-8 combines with J gene TRBJ1-1, with D hard to call. This CDR3 has 15 residues. The germline CDR1 and CDR2 sequences are SGHTS and YDEGEE. Trimming shortened V by 0 bases and J by 4 bases, and 13 bases separated the two germline ends. CDR3 sequence: CASSLVVISITEAFF. CDR3 coding DNA: TGTGCCAGCAGCTTGGTTGTCATCTCTATCACTGAAGCTTTCTTT.

This clone was observed a handful of times. The rearrangement links TRBV7-8 to TRBJ2-7, with TRBD1 matching over 7 bases. The trim removed 5 bases at V and 2 bases at J, leaving 9 bases unmatched. This CDR3 region has 15 residues. Germline V gives CDR1 SGHVS, CDR2 FQNEAQ. The CDR3 DNA reads as TGTGCCAGCAGCCCCCGGACAGGTTCCCCCTACGAGCAGTACTTC. Its protein is CASSPRTGSPYEQYF. The whole variable domain, remainder taken from reference TRBV7-8 and TRBJ2-7, is GAGVSQSPRYKVAKRGQDVALRCDPISGHVSLFWYQQALGQGPEFLTYFQNEAQLDKSGLPSDRFFAERPEGSVSTLKIQRTQQEDSAVYLCASSPRTGSPYEQYFGPGTRLTVT.

The chain links TRBV7-2 to TRBJ2-1, with 11 bases matching TRBD2. V dropped 1 base and J dropped 6; count of bases not matched to a gene: 8. In germline, CDR1 is SGHTA, CDR2 FQGNSA. The CDR3 loop spans 17 amino acids. In DNA, the CDR3 is TGTGCCAGCAGCTTAGTTAGCGGGAGGGCCATAGGCAATGAGCAGTTCTTC. Translated, it gives CASSLVSGRAIGNEQFF. The variable domain in full, with the rest retrieved from reference TRBV7-2 and TRBJ2-1, is GAGVSQSPSNKVTEKGKDVELRCDPISGHTALYWYRQSLGQGLEFLIYFQGNSAPDKSGLPSDRFSAERTGGSVSTLTIQRTQQEDSAVYLCASSLVSGRAIGNEQFFGPGTRLTVL.